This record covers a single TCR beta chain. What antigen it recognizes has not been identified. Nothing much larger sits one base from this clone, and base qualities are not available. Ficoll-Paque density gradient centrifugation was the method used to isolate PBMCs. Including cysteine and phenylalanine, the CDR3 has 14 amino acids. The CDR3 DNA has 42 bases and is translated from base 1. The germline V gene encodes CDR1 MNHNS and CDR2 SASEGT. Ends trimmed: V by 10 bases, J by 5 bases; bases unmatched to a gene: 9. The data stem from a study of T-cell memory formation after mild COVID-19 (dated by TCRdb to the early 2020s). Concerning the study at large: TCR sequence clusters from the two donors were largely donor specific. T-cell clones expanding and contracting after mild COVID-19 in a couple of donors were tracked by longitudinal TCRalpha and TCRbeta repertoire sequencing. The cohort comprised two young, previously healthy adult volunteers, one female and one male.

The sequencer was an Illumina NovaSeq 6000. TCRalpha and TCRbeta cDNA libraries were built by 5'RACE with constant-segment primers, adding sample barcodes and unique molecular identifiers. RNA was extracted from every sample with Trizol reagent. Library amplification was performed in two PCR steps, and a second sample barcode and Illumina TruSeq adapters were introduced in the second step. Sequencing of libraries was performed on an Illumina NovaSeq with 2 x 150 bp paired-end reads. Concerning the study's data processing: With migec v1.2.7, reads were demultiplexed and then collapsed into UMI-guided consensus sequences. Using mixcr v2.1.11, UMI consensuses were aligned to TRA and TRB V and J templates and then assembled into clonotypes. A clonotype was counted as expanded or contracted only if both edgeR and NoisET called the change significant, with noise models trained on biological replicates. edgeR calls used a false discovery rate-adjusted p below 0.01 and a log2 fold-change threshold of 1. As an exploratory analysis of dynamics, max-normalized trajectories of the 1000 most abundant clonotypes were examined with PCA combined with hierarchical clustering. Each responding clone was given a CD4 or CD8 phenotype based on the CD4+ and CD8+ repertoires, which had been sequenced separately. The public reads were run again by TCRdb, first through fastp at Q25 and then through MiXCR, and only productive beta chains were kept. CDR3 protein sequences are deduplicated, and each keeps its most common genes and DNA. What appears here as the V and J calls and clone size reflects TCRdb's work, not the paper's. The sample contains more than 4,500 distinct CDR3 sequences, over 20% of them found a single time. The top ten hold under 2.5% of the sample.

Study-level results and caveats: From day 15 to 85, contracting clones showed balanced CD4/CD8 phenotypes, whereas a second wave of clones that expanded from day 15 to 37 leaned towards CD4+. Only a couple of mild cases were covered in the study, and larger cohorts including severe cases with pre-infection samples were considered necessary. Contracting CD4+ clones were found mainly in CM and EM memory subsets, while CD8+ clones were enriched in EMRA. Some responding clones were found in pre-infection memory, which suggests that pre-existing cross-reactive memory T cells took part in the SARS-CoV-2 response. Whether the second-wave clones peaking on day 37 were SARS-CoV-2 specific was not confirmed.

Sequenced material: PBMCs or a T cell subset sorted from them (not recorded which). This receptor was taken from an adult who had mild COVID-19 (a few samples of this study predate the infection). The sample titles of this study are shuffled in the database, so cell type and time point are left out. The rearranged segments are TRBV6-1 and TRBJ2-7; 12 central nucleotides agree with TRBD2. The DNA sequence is TGTGCCACTAGGACTAGCGGGATGAGGAACGAGCAGTACTTC. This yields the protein CATRTSGMRNEQYF.